This TCR beta chain was retrieved from a study of cytomegalovirus exposure and HLA in healthy donors. Across the study: Out of fewer than 400 genotyped donors, approximately 84% belonged to the Caucasian-associated ancestry cluster.

The germline CDR1 and CDR2 sequences are LGHNA and YNFKEQ. The ends lost 5 bases at V and 5 bases at J; junction bases unmatched: 10. The CDR3 sequence is 16 residues long. Donors consisted of healthy bone marrow donors. In the PCR, 60 Vbeta and 13 Jbeta primers were used. Study processing details: A later analysis tallied roughly 77 million unique TCR beta chains, about 12 million of them shared. Clones were sequenced by immunoSEQ multiplex PCR, and TCRdb holds only the in-frame ones, with some missing. V, J and clone size derive from that table, while D and trimming were established from the DNA sequence. Of 150,000 or so clones in the sample, around 76% were seen once. In its sample, this clone is medium-sized.

The V call is TRBV4-2, the J call TRBJ2-7, with 12 bases fitting TRBD2. The receptor comes from a female donor in good health and CMV-seronegative. The sequenced material came from PBMCs. In DNA form, the CDR3 reads TGTGCCAGCAGCGCTAGACTAGCGGGAGTCGTGGACGAGCAGTACTTC. It codes for CASSARLAGVVDEQYF.